Below, 13 T cell receptor beta chains from the same sample are listed, as sequenced in a study of T cell responses to AZD1222 COVID-19 vaccine. Measured with immunoSEQ multiplex PCR; TCRdb has only the in-frame clones, and not every one. The sample holds 120,000 to 150,000 clones, approximately 90% seen once. Specimen: peripheral blood, collected on day 0 of AZD1222 vaccination. These receptors were collected from an adult in good health.

The count of this clone is one. The genes are TRBV19 and TRBJ1-2; 7 bases map to TRBD1. The CDR3 sequence is 13 residues long. The V gene end was trimmed by 6 bases and the J gene end by 5 bases; junction bases not matched to a gene: 6. Germline V CDR1 and CDR2: LNHDA, SQIVND (reference sequence). CDR3 residues: CASSQGVLYGYTF. The CDR3 coding sequence is TGTGCCAGTAGCCAGGGGGTTCTGTATGGCTACACCTTC.

In DNA form, the CDR3 reads TGTGCCAGCAGCTCCGGAAATGGGCTGAGGAACACTGAAGCTTTCTTT. This gives the protein CASSSGNGLRNTEAFF. This chain links TRBV7-8 with TRBJ1-1; D gene uncertain. The germline CDR1 and CDR2 sequences are SGHVS and FQNEAQ. The CDR3 covers 16 residues. Trimming took off 4 bases at V and 1 base at J, with 16 bases between the two ends.

The V and J genes are TRBV28 and TRBJ2-2, with unresolved D. CDR1 and CDR2 (germline): MDHEN, SYDVKM. This CDR3 is built from 13 residues. Trimming took 2 bases from V and 6 from J, leaving 7 bases between them. CDR3 nucleotides: TGTGCCAGCAGTTTAGAGGCTTCCGGGGAGCTGTTTTTT. It yields the protein CASSLEASGELFF.

This clone is a singleton in its sample. The V call is TRBV3-1 (or the pseudogene TRBV3-2), the J call TRBJ1-4; D not resolved. Per the germline V gene, CDR1 is LGHDT and CDR2 is YNNKEL (reference sequence). The V gene lost 4 bases and the J gene lost 5 bases, with 11 bases spanning the gap. This CDR3 comprises 14 residues. In DNA, the CDR3 is TGTGCCAGCAGCCCTCTCGGGGAAAATGAAAAACTGTTTTTT. Encoded protein: CASSPLGENEKLFF.

V and J are TRBV3-1 (or the pseudogene TRBV3-2) and TRBJ2-2; D is uncertain. The CDR3 has 14 residues. Germline CDR1 LGHDT, CDR2 YNNKEL (reference sequence). The V end was cut by 1 base, the J end by 3 bases, with 6 bases between. In DNA, the CDR3 is TGTGCCAGCAGCCAAGGGGCCTACACCGGGGAGCTGTTTTTT. Translated: CASSQGAYTGELFF.

This chain uses TRBV24-1 with TRBJ2-5; TRBD2 might be the D (6 bases). The CDR3 sequence is 18 residues long. Germline V gene sequence: CDR1 KGHDR, CDR2 SFDVKD. With 2 bases removed from V and 2 bases from J, the gap between germline ends came to 20 bases. DNA for the CDR3: TGTGCCACCAGTGATTCGGGGGTAGATAGCGGCCAACAAGAGACCCAGTACTTC. It yields the protein CATSDSGVDSGQQETQYF.

The chain employs TRBV2 and TRBJ2-2, with 13 bases aligning to TRBD2. Germline V lookup: CDR1 SNHLY, CDR2 FYNNEI. The CDR3 is 17 amino acids. V lost 6 bases, J lost 5 bases, and 9 bases stayed unmatched. The CDR3 DNA is TGTGCCAGCAGGGAACTAGCGGGAGGGCCAGTAACCGGGGAGCTGTTTTTT. Translated: CASRELAGGPVTGELFF.

The J gene is TRBJ2-2, the V gene TRBV28; possibly TRBD2 for D (5 bases). Germline V gives CDR1 MDHEN, CDR2 SYDVKM. V dropped 8 bases and J dropped 1 base, with 8 bases sitting between them. The CDR3 covers 13 residues. The CDR3 reads CASGAENTGELFF. For the CDR3, the DNA is TGTGCCAGCGGAGCGGAGAACACCGGGGAGCTGTTTTTT.

The chain links TRBV7-8 to TRBJ1-2; D possibly corresponds to TRBD1 (5 bases). The CDR3 has 13 amino acids. Trimming pared 6 bases from V and 7 bases from J, leaving 15 bases between. The germline CDR1 and CDR2 sequences are SGHVS and FQNEAQ. The CDR3 protein is CASRGVKSLGYTF. The CDR3 region has the DNA TGTGCCAGCAGGGGGGTTAAGAGCCTTGGCTACACCTTC.

The chain recombines TRBV10-3 with TRBJ1-1; a possible D gene is TRBD1 (6 bases). The ends were cut back, 5 bases at V and 5 bases at J, with 12 bases in the middle. CDR1 is ENHRY, CDR2 SYGVKD, per germline. The CDR3 has 13 amino acids. The DNA of the CDR3 is TGTGCCATCAGTACAGGGAGTGGGACTGAAGCTTTCTTT. Translated, it gives CAISTGSGTEAFF.

This clone was seen just once. The CDR3 DNA reads as TGTGCCAGCAGTTTTTTCCTTGACACAGATACGCAGTATTTT. Protein sequence: CASSFFLDTDTQYF. The chain uses TRBV27 and TRBJ2-3; D call uncertain. The germline V and J ends were trimmed by 3 bases and 2 bases, with 9 bases remaining between them. Per germline, CDR1 MNHEY and CDR2 SMNVEV (reference sequence). The CDR3 runs 14 residues.

To note about this clone: One end of the junction does not line up with germline, which may come from a read error. The chain links TRBV7-7 to TRBJ2-5; 8 nucleotides line up with TRBD1. The CDR3 is 14 amino acids. The germline gives CDR1 SSHAT, CDR2 FNYEAQ (reference sequence). The CDR3 loop is CASSTDRGQETQYF. CDR3 nucleotide sequence: TGTGCTAGCAGCACCGACAGGGGCCAAGAGACCCAGTACTTC.

The V and J genes are TRBV13 and TRBJ2-2; 9 bases line up with TRBD2. Germline V gene lookup returns CDR1 PRHDT and CDR2 FYEKMQ (reference sequence). This CDR3 is built from 16 residues. After removal of 4 bases from V and 2 bases from J, the junction contained 5 bases not matched to a gene. In nucleotides, the CDR3 is TGTGCCAGCAGCTCGTGGACTAGCGCCAACACCGGGGAGCTGTTTTTT. This gives the protein CASSSWTSANTGELFF.